Detailed here is one T cell receptor (beta chain). A much larger clone is a single base away; this may be a read error. This record comes from a study of regulatory T cells in long-lasting Graves disease. CDR1 and CDR2 from the germline V gene are GTSNPN and SVGIG (reference sequence). The CDR3 has 11 amino acids. The time point was: newly diagnosed GD, antithyroid drugs for less than 3 months. Scientists built the TCR library using RNA that was extracted from PBMCs. Library construction for TCR beta used iRepertoire HTBI primers and Arm-PCR of CDR3 regions. TCRdb reprocessed the multiplex PCR reads with MiXCR, giving one entry per CDR3 protein. The table shows approximately 300,000 distinct CDR3 sequences, with more than 15% occurring only once.

This TCR came from a female donor with Graves disease. V usage is TRBV30 and J usage is TRBJ2-7, with 7 nucleotides matching TRBD1. Sequences were derived from peripheral blood mononuclear cells (PBMCs), sampled at new diagnosis, from a patient treated with antithyroid drugs. The CDR3 nucleotides are TGTGGCAGGGGGTACTCCTACGAGCAGTACTTC. Translation gives CGRGYSYEQYF.